This T cell receptor beta chain was sequenced in a study of identical twins. Whole-study findings and limits: The more abundant beta clonotypes in cord blood had fewer insertions, and memory repertoires did not show this.

The trim removed 2 bases at V and 1 base at J, leaving 14 bases unmatched. The CDR3 loop spans 19 amino acids. Per germline, CDR1 SGHRS and CDR2 YFSETQ. Template switching added a universal primer site, and cDNA bore unique molecular identifiers. MiXCR, applied by TCRdb to the 5' RACE reads, yields one record per CDR3 protein. The top ten hold about 0.53% of the sample, which has approximately 470,000 distinct CDR3 sequences, 14% seen once. With respect to this clonotype: The antigen remains undetermined.

The same sample was also used in a study of yellow fever vaccine responses in identical twins.

The V call is TRBV5-1, the J call TRBJ2-3, with 9 bases fitting TRBD2. The receptor was derived from a woman younger than 35 in good health. The sample comprised CD4+ T cells sorted from blood. CDR3 amino acids: CASSFAAGGSLSGTDTQYF. The CDR3 DNA follows: TGCGCCAGCAGCTTTGCTGCGGGAGGGTCTCTCAGCGGCACAGATACGCAGTATTTT.